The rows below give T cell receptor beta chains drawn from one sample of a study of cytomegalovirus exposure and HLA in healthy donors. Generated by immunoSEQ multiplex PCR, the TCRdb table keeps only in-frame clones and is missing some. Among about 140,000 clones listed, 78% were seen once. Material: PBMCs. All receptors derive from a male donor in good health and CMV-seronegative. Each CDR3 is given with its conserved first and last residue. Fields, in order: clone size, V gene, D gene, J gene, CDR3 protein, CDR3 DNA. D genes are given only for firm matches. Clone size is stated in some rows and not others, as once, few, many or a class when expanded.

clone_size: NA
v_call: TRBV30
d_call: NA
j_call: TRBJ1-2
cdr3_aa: CAWSVGQGVTYGYTF
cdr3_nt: TGTGCCTGGAGTGTGGGCCAGGGTGTCACCTATGGCTACACCTTC

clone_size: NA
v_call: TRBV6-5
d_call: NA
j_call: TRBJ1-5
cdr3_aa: CASSYGHSSGNQPQHF
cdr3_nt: TGTGCCAGCAGTTACGGACACTCTTCGGGCAATCAGCCCCAGCATTTT

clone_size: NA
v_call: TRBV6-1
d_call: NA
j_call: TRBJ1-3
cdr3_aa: CASTPRINSGNTIYF
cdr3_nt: TGTGCCAGCACCCCCAGGATTAATTCTGGAAACACCATATATTTT

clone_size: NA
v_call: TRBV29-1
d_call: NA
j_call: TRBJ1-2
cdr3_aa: CSVRPDGGTSRGGGYTF
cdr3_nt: TGCAGCGTGAGGCCCGACGGGGGAACCTCAAGGGGCGGTGGCTACACCTTC

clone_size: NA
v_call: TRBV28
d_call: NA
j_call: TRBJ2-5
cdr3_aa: CASSPNGLGLGPQGETQYF
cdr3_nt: TGTGCCAGCAGCCCCAATGGTTTGGGTTTGGGCCCCCAGGGTGAGACCCAGTACTTC

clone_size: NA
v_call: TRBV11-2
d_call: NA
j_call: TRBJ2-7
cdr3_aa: CASSLDTVRAYEQYF
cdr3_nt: TGTGCCAGCAGCTTAGATACGGTCAGGGCCTACGAGCAGTACTTC

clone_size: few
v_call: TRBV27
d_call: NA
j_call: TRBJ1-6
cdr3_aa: CASSPSPVGVGSPLHF
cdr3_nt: TGTGCCAGCAGTCCCAGCCCTGTCGGGGTTGGATCACCCCTCCACTTT

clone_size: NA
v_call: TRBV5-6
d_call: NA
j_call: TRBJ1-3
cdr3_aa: CASSRRGSGNTIYF
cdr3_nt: TGTGCCAGCAGCCGTAGGGGCTCTGGAAACACCATATATTTT

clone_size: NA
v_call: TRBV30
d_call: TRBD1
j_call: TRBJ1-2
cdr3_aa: CAWSNTGGPYYGYTF
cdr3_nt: TGTGCCTGGAGTAATACAGGGGGCCCCTACTATGGCTACACCTTC

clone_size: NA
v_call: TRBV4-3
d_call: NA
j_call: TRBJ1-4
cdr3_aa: CARSQDWDGGNEKLFF
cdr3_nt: TGCGCCCGCAGCCAAGATTGGGACGGGGGTAACGAAAAACTGTTTTTT

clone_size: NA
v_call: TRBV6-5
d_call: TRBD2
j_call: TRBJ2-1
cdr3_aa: CASSPSGRSYEQFF
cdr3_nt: TGTGCCAGCAGCCCCAGCGGGAGAAGTTATGAGCAGTTCTTC

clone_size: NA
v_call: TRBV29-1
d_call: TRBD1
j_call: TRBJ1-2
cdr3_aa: CSVEEETAGGFAYGYTF
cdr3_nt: TGCAGCGTTGAAGAAGAAACGGCAGGGGGCTTTGCCTATGGCTACACCTTC

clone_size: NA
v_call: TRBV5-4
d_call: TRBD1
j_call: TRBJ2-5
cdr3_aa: CASSPRPSPTGMGKETQYF
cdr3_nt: TGTGCCAGCAGTCCCCGACCTTCCCCGACAGGGATGGGGAAAGAGACCCAGTACTTC

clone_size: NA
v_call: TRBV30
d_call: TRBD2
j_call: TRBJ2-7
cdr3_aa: CAWTLAGYEQYF
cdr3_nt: TGTGCCTGGACACTAGCGGGATACGAGCAGTACTTC

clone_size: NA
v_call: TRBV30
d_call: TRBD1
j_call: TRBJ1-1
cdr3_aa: CAWTRDRVTEAFF
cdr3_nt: TGTGCCTGGACCCGCGACAGGGTGACTGAAGCTTTCTTT

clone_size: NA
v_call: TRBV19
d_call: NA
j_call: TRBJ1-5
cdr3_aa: CASSIVGPKRGSQHF
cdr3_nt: TGTGCCAGTAGTATAGTCGGGCCTAAGCGGGGGTCCCAGCATTTT

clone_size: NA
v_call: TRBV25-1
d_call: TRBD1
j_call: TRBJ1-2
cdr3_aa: CASSVGQGQGYTF
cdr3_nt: TGTGCCAGCAGTGTGGGACAGGGTCAGGGCTACACCTTC

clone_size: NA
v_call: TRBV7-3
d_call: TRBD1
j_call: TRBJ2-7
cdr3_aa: CASSPSTGPGEQYF
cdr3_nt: TGTGCCAGCAGCCCGTCGACAGGGCCGGGGGAGCAGTACTTC

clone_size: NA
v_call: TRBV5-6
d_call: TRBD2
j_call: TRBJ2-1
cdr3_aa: CASSFRTSSYNEQFF
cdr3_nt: TGTGCCAGCAGTTTCCGGACTAGTTCCTACAATGAGCAGTTCTTC

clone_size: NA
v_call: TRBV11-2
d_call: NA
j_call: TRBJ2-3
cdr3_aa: CASSLTFTDTQYF
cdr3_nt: TGTGCCAGCAGCTTAACTTTTACAGATACGCAGTATTTT

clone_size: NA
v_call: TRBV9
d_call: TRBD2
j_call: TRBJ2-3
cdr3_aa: CASSGGGLAGVDTQYF
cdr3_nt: TGTGCCAGCAGCGGGGGGGGACTAGCGGGAGTGGATACGCAGTATTTT

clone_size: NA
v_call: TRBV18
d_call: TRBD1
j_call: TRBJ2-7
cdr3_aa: CASSQGNRGHGEQYF
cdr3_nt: TGTGCCAGCTCCCAAGGTAACAGGGGGCATGGCGAGCAGTACTTC

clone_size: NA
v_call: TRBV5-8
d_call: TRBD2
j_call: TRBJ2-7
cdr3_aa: CPSSSRGGGVYEQYF
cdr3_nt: TGTCCCAGCAGTTCTCGGGGCGGGGGTGTCTACGAGCAGTACTTC

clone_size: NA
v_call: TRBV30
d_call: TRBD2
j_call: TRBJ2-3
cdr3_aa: CACVRLAGGPADTQYF
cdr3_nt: TGTGCATGTGTCCGACTAGCGGGAGGGCCTGCAGATACGCAGTATTTT